This T cell receptor (beta chain) appears in the sequencing data of a study of response to subunit inactivated influenza vaccine. TCRdb independently ran MiXCR on the RT-PCR reads; one entry per CDR3 protein. The table shows hundreds of thousands of distinct CDR3 sequences, with around 11% occurring only once. This clonotype came up many times. Trimming shortened V by 3 bases and J by 4 bases, and 8 bases separated the two germline ends. The CDR3 contains 13 residues. The clonotype originates from a man in his forties or fifties who received an inactivated influenza vaccine. This material consisted of PBMCs from blood, taken on the day of vaccination. The V and J genes are TRBV12-3 or TRBV12-4 and TRBJ2-3; the D gene is possibly TRBD2 (6 bases). CDR3 sequence reads: CASSFGGADTQYF. The DNA of the CDR3 is TGTGCCAGCAGTTTCGGGGGAGCAGATACGCAGTATTTT.